A selection of T cell receptor beta chains follows, all from one sample in a study of stem cell transplantation in POMP-related autoinflammatory disease. The method was immunoSEQ multiplex PCR; TCRdb's version includes in-frame clones alone and lacks a portion of them. In the table there are some 65,000 clones, approximately 91% of which are singletons. The sequences come from CD4+ T cells from PBMCs, collected after stem cell transplantation. These receptors all come from a human patient with POMP-related autoinflammation and immune dysregulation (PRAID). Part of the T cells may come from the graft donor. The CDR3 runs from the conserved cysteine through the conserved F or W. A D gene is named only where the DNA matches it firmly. The listing skips clone size in some rows; elsewhere it reads once, few, many or a size class.

.	TRBV7-8	TRBD2	TRBJ2-1	TGTGCCAGCAGCTTAGAAGCGGGGGCGTCCTACAATGAGCAGTTCTTC	CASSLEAGASYNEQFF
few	TRBV7-9	.	TRBJ1-3	TGTGCCAGCAGCTTTTACAGGGAACCCTCTGGAAACACCATATATTTT	CASSFYREPSGNTIYF
few	TRBV4-1	.	TRBJ1-2	TGCGCCAGCAGCCAAGCCGGGGGTTATTGGGGCTACACCTTC	CASSQAGGYWGYTF
.	TRBV30	.	TRBJ2-6	TGTGCCTCCTCTCCGCTACCAGCGCGGAGCTCTGGGGCCAACGTCCTGACTTTC	CASSPLPARSSGANVLTF
.	TRBV10-3	TRBD1	TRBJ2-1	TGTGCCATCAGTGAAGCAAGGGACAGTGGCGAGCAGTTCTTC	CAISEARDSGEQFF
.	TRBV6-5	.	TRBJ2-5	TGTGCCAGCACTAACAGGGTTGAGACCCAGTACTTC	CASTNRVETQYF
.	TRBV6-4	.	TRBJ1-1	TGTGCCAGCAGTGACGGGCGGGGGAACACTGAAGCTTTCTTT	CASSDGRGNTEAFF
.	TRBV27	TRBD1	TRBJ1-5	TGTGCCAGCAGTCCAAACAGGGGTCAGCCCCAGCATTTT	CASSPNRGQPQHF
.	TRBV30	TRBD1	TRBJ2-2	TGTGCCTGGCGCCGGGACAGGGGGAGGACCGGGGAGCTGTTTTTT	CAWRRDRGRTGELFF
.	TRBV5-5	.	TRBJ2-5	TGTGCCAGCAGCTTGCTCCCACAGGGAGGGGAGACCCAGTACTTC	CASSLLPQGGETQYF
once	TRBV7-9	.	TRBJ2-5	TGTGCCAGCAGTGAACAGGGGGAGGGAGAGACCCAGTACTTC	CASSEQGEGETQYF
.	TRBV7-9	.	TRBJ1-6	TGTGCCAGCAGCACAGGAGGGAGCTCCTATAATTCACCCCTCCACTTT	CASSTGGSSYNSPLHF
.	TRBV5-1	TRBD1	TRBJ1-2	TGCGCCAGCAGCTGGATGGACAGGGGGCAAGGCTATGGCTACACCTTC	CASSWMDRGQGYGYTF
few	TRBV6-4	TRBD2	TRBJ2-1	TGTGCCAGCAAGCGTTTAGCGGGGCCTTCAATGGATGAGCAGTTCTTC	CASKRLAGPSMDEQFF
few	TRBV7-9	.	TRBJ2-3	TGTGCCAGCAGCTTGGGGATTAGCACAGATACGCAGTATTTT	CASSLGISTDTQYF
.	TRBV10-2	.	TRBJ2-2	TGCGCCAGCGTGAGGACTACCACCGGGGAGCTGTTTTTT	CASVRTTTGELFF
.	TRBV2	.	TRBJ2-1	TGTGCCAGCAGTGAAGCGGGGGTGGACCCCGAGCAGTTCTTC	CASSEAGVDPEQFF
.	TRBV5-6	.	TRBJ1-3	TGTGCCAGCAGCTTGAGAAGGAATGGAAACACCATATATTTT	CASSLRRNGNTIYF
.	TRBV28	.	TRBJ1-6	TGTGCCAGCAGTGAGCCGGGACTGACCCTTCACCTCCACTTT	CASSEPGLTLHLHF
.	TRBV24-1	.	TRBJ2-3	TGTGCCACCAGTGACACCGGAGATACGCAGTATTTT	CATSDTGDTQYF
.	TRBV24-1	.	TRBJ2-7	TGTGCCACCAGTGATTCGGACTACGAGCAGTACTTC	CATSDSDYEQYF
.	TRBV28	TRBD1	TRBJ2-1	TGTGCCAGTTGGACAGGGACAGGGATTTACAATGAGCAGTTCTTC	CASWTGTGIYNEQFF
.	TRBV27	.	TRBJ2-5	TGTGCCAGCAGTTCCCTCTTATTTGGAGAGACCCAGTACTTC	CASSSLLFGETQYF
.	TRBV6-5	.	TRBJ1-1	TGTGCCAGCACCAAGGGCCGGGTTTCTGAAGCTTTCTTT	CASTKGRVSEAFF
.	TRBV18	.	TRBJ2-2	TGTGCCAGCTCACAGATTCTCGCGGACAACACCGGGGAGCTGTTTTTT	CASSQILADNTGELFF
.	TRBV10-3	.	TRBJ2-5	TGTGCCATCGCCAGGCCCGGGGAGGAGACCCAGTACTTC	CAIARPGEETQYF
.	TRBV6-5	.	TRBJ1-1	TGTGCCAGCGGCCGGCTGAACACTGAAGCTTTCTTT	CASGRLNTEAFF
.	TRBV10-3	TRBD1	TRBJ1-3	TGTGCCATCAGTAAGGACAGGTCTCTCTCTGGAAACACCATATATTTT	CAISKDRSLSGNTIYF
.	TRBV6-5	TRBD2	TRBJ2-5	TGTGCCAGCAGTGACTCGAGCGGGAGTGGGGAGACCCAGTACTTC	CASSDSSGSGETQYF